This T cell receptor beta chain was recovered during a study of blood T cell repertoires in COVID-19. Study at large: Researchers got acute and convalescent COVID-19 samples from the United States, Italy and Spain. PBMCs, B-cell-depleted T cells, or T cells provided the cDNA or gDNA that made up the material.

Source study methods: Using reference gene primer amplification, nucleated cell counts were estimated. The assay was immunoSEQ multiplex PCR, and TCRdb's table has in-frame clones only and misses some. V, J and clone size derive from that table, while D and trimming were established from the DNA sequence. The repertoire has about 200,000 clones, about 90% of them found once; the top ten carry roughly 1.5%. Germline trimming cut 10 bases from V and 0 bases from J; bases unmatched to any gene: 11. CDR3 length equals 15 residues. CDR1 is MNHEY, CDR2 SVGAGI, per germline. What was sequenced was peripheral blood. The chain couples TRBV6-5 to TRBJ1-2, with TRBD1 matching 7 bases. This TCR was recovered from a man aged 18 to 35 with active or convalescent COVID-19. The CDR3, as DNA: TGTGCCACTAATAACAGGGGTACGACTAACTATGGCTACACCTTC. It codes for CATNNRGTTNYGYTF.